One sample yielded the 32 T cell receptor beta chains listed below, sequenced in a study of blood T cells in healthy people across ages. The authors ran a second PCR of about 7 to 11 cycles using a sample-barcoded 5' primer and a J-beta primer mix. MiXCR was run by TCRdb on the 5' RACE reads, yielding one entry per CDR3 protein. The sample includes around 870,000 distinct CDR3 sequences, less than 35% of them seen just once. The sample was blood. These receptor sequences come from a woman aged 80 or older in good health.

The rearrangement joins TRBV9 to TRBJ2-2; D may be TRBD2 (6 bases). Germline CDR1 reads SGDLS; CDR2 reads YYNGEE. The CDR3 is 15 amino acids. Trimming removed 0 bases from V and 5 bases from J, with 11 bases in between. Here the CDR3 DNA reads TGTGCCAGCAGCGTAGTTCTAGCGCCAACCGGGGAGCTGTTTTTT. Translating it yields CASSVVLAPTGELFF.

This clonotype has at least ten counts. V usage is TRBV7-2 and J usage is TRBJ2-7, with no clear D. In germline, CDR1 is SGHTA, CDR2 FQGNSA. V was clipped by 3 bases and J by 3 bases, with 6 bases between them. The CDR3 is 12 residues long. The CDR3, as DNA: TGTGCCAGCAGCTTGCCAGGCTACGAGCAGTACTTC. It codes for CASSLPGYEQYF.

Concerning this clonotype itself: A clone one base away is much larger, so this may be a read error. This chain uses TRBV7-9 with TRBJ2-5; 9 bases are shared with TRBD1. Germline loops: CDR1 SEHNR, CDR2 FQNEAQ (reference sequence). CDR3 size: 16 residues. Trimming cost V 0 bases and J 11 bases; bases outside gene matches: 13. The CDR3 nucleotides read TGTGCCAGCAGCTTAGCGGGAACAGGGGGCTGGAATGAGCAGTACTTC. Its translation is CASSLAGTGGWNEQYF.

This clonotype showed up many times. The genes are TRBV10-2 and TRBJ2-5; 10 bases match TRBD1. Germline CDR1 and CDR2: WSHSY and SAAADI. The CDR3 consists of 15 residues. Trimming at V came to 10 bases and at J to 4 bases, leaving 12 bases not matched to a gene. CDR3 in DNA: TGCGCCACCCGGGACAGGGGAATGGGCCTAGAGACCCAGTACTTC. Translation: CATRDRGMGLETQYF.

To note about this clonotype: Germline is not matched at one junction end, which may reflect a read error. The chain uses TRBV7-2 and TRBJ2-5; the match to TRBD1 covers 7 bases. The CDR3 has 13 amino acids. In germline, CDR1 is SGHTA, CDR2 FQGNSA. The CDR3 is CASSYRGQGTQYF. CDR3 DNA sequence: TGTGCCAGCAGTTACAGGGGTCAAGGGACCCAGTACTTC.

Only a few counts were recorded for this clonotype. The rearrangement joins TRBV3-1 to TRBJ2-7, with D perhaps matching TRBD1 (6 bases). The germline V gene encodes CDR1 LGHDT and CDR2 YNNKEL (reference sequence). V lost 3 bases, J lost 4 bases, and 19 bases lay in between. The CDR3 covers 16 residues. This CDR3 is CASSQPSVDSTYEQYF. The CDR3 bases are TGTGCCAGCAGCCAGCCCTCGGTGGACAGTACGTACGAGCAGTACTTC.

This clonotype was seen a few times. A much more abundant neighbour one base away suggests this may be a read error. J is TRBJ2-7 and V is TRBV11-3; D is unclear. Germline CDR1 and CDR2: SGHNT and YENEEA. V gave up 0 bases and J gave up 7 bases, with 10 bases separating them. The CDR3 consists of 13 residues. The CDR3 reads CASSLDMENEQYF. CDR3 sequence (DNA): TGTGCCAGCAGCTTAGATATGGAGAATGAGCAGTACTTC.

Details on this clonotype: A much bigger clone sits one base away, suggesting this may be a read error. This sequence joins TRBV7-2 and TRBJ2-3; TRBD2 aligns across 8 bases. The CDR3 totals 15 residues. Germline V lookup: CDR1 SGHTA, CDR2 FQGNSA. CDR3 sequence (DNA): TGTGCCAGCAGCCGTGGAAGCGGGAGCATAGATACGCAGTATTTT. It yields the protein CASSRGSGSIDTQYF. Supplemented by reference TRBV7-2 and TRBJ2-3, the full variable domain reads GAGVSQSPSNKVTEKGKDVELRCDPISGHTALYWYRQSLGQGLEFLIYFQGNSAPDKSGLPSDRFSAERTGGSVSTLTIQRTQQEDSAVYLCASSRGSGSIDTQYFGPGTRLTVL.

This clonotype was seen at least ten times. The chain is built from TRBV3-1 and TRBJ2-1; tentative D call: TRBD1 (6 bases). Trimming removed 4 bases at V and 9 bases at J, with 16 bases between. The CDR3 is 14 residues long. Germline assignment: CDR1 LGHDT and CDR2 YNNKEL (reference sequence). CDR3 sequence reads: CASSPRTVFGEQFF. For the CDR3, the DNA is TGTGCCAGCAGCCCTCGGACAGTTTTCGGTGAGCAGTTCTTC.

This clonotype came up many times. The J gene is TRBJ1-1, the V gene TRBV12-3 or TRBV12-4, with D possibly matching TRBD1 (5 bases). The V and J ends lost 0 bases and 6 bases respectively, with 11 bases between them. The CDR3 extends over 14 amino acids. The CDR3 loop is CASSLARGHPEAFF. The CDR3 nucleotides are TGTGCCAGCAGTTTAGCAAGAGGACATCCTGAAGCTTTCTTT.

This clonotype was picked up a small number of times. The gene calls are TRBV2 and TRBJ2-1; the D gene is possibly TRBD2 (6 bases). This CDR3 spans 20 amino acids. The germline V gene has CDR1 SNHLY and CDR2 FYNNEI. Trimming removed 2 bases at V and 1 base at J, with 24 bases between. The CDR3 is CASSEPSSGVAVGSYNEQFF. The CDR3 DNA is TGTGCCAGCAGTGAACCCTCTTCGGGAGTGGCCGTCGGTTCCTACAATGAGCAGTTCTTC.

A note on this clonotype: Possible read error: a much larger clone is one base away. Lacking the conserved final phenylalanine or tryptophan, this CDR3 likely reflects a read error. The chain uses TRBV4-1 and TRBJ1-2; D is ambiguous. Germline assignment: CDR1 MGHRA and CDR2 YSYEKL. Trimming pared 0 bases from V and 6 bases from J, leaving 11 bases between. The CDR3 has 14 amino acids. The DNA of the CDR3 is TGCGCCAGCAGCCAAGACCCGGGGAAGAATGGCTACACCTTA. Translation gives CASSQDPGKNGYTL.

The V gene is TRBV18, the J gene TRBJ1-2; weak D call: TRBD1 (6 bases). Germline CDR1 is KGHSH and CDR2 is LQKENI. V shed 3 bases and J shed 5 bases, with 16 bases lying between them. The CDR3 totals 15 residues. The CDR3 sequence is CASSPEGGQAYGYTF. As DNA, the CDR3 is TGTGCCAGCTCACCTGAAGGGGGGCAGGCATATGGCTACACCTTC.

The genes are TRBV6-6 and TRBJ1-4; D perhaps matches TRBD1 (5 bases). Germline values: CDR1 MNHNY, CDR2 SVGAGI (reference sequence). Trimming pared 7 bases from V and 5 bases from J, leaving 20 bases between. The CDR3 is made up of 16 amino acids. CDR3 DNA: TGTGCCAGCACCGCAGCCGGGACGGTAAAGAATGAAAAACTGTTTTTT. It codes for CASTAAGTVKNEKLFF.

This clonotype was found many times. J is TRBJ2-1 and V is TRBV30; 7 bases align to TRBD1. CDR3 length equals 15 residues. Trimming cost V 3 bases and J 3 bases; bases outside gene matches: 8. Per germline, CDR1 GTSNPN and CDR2 SVGIG (reference sequence). The CDR3 bases are TGTGCCTGGAGCCCGGGACAGCGAAACTACAATGAGCAGTTCTTC. Translating it yields CAWSPGQRNYNEQFF. Variable domain in full (rest from reference TRBV30 and TRBJ2-1): SQTIHQWPATLVQPVGSPLSLECTVEGTSNPNLYWYRQAAGRGLQLLFYSVGIGQISSEVPQNLSASRPQDRQFILSSKKLLLSDSGFYLCAWSPGQRNYNEQFFGPGTRLTVL.

Ten or more counts support this clonotype. The rearrangement uses TRBV29-1 and TRBJ2-1, with D possibly TRBD2 on 6 matching bases. Trimming shortened V by 1 base and J by 9 bases, and 7 bases separated the two germline ends. CDR1 and CDR2 (germline): SQVTM, ANQGSEA. The CDR3 runs to 11 residues. The CDR3 DNA sequence: TGCAGCGTTGAAGGGGGAGGTGAGCAGTTCTTC. It codes for CSVEGGGEQFF.

Comments on this clonotype: One end of the junction varies from germline; a read error may be responsible. V and J are TRBV5-5 and TRBJ1-2; D possibly corresponds to TRBD1 (6 bases). The CDR3 covers 15 residues. Germline-derived CDR1 and CDR2 are SGHKS and YYEKEE (reference sequence). The CDR3 protein is CAGSRFGGASYGHTF. The CDR3 DNA reads TGTGCCGGCAGCCGTTTTGGGGGGGCCTCGTATGGCCACACCTTC.

This clonotype was seen only a few times. J is TRBJ2-3 and V is TRBV7-8; D uncertain. CDR1 is SGHVS and CDR2 is FQNEAQ in the germline V gene. The V end lost 10 bases, the J end lost 0 bases, and 8 bases lay between the germline ends. CDR3 length: 12 residues. In DNA, the CDR3 is TGTGCCATGGGCACAAGCACAGATACGCAGTATTTT. Translating gives CAMGTSTDTQYF.

This clonotype came up many times. The V and J genes are TRBV6-1 and TRBJ2-7, with D perhaps TRBD1 (5 bases). Between the trimmed V and J ends, which lost 3 bases and 1 base, there was a span of 10 bases. The CDR3 covers 14 residues. Germline V gene data show CDR1 as MNHNS and CDR2 as SASEGT. The CDR3 sequence: CASSDTGRSYEQYF. CDR3 bases: TGTGCCAGCAGTGACACAGGAAGATCCTACGAGCAGTACTTC.

This clonotype was counted at least ten times. V and J are TRBV7-2 and TRBJ1-4; TRBD1 matches at 9 bases. With V trimmed by 1 base and J by 8 bases, 5 bases remained unmatched. The CDR3 has 15 amino acids. Germline V gives CDR1 SGHTA, CDR2 FQGNSA. The CDR3 nucleotides are TGTGCCAGCAGCTTAGGGGACAGGGTCGGGGAAAAACTGTTTTTT. Protein: CASSLGDRVGEKLFF.

This rearrangement joins TRBV2 to TRBJ1-5; 7 bases align to TRBD1. V was clipped by 11 bases and J by 3 bases; unmatched bases: 4. This CDR3 has 12 residues. Per germline, CDR1 SNHLY and CDR2 FYNNEI. The CDR3 spells CAGGTVNQPQHF. CDR3 bases: TGTGCCGGCGGGACAGTCAATCAGCCCCAGCATTTT. The complete variable domain, with remaining parts taken from reference TRBV2 and TRBJ1-5, reads EPEVTQTPSHQVTQMGQEVILRCVPISNHLYFYWYRQILGQKVEFLVSFYNNEISEKSEIFDDQFSVERPDGSNFTLKIRSTKLEDSAMYFCAGGTVNQPQHFGDGTRLSIL.

This clonotype was counted ten times or more. The rearrangement links TRBV7-9 to TRBJ1-2, with D maybe TRBD1 (5 bases). Looked up from germline, CDR1 is SEHNR and CDR2 is FQNEAQ (reference sequence). The CDR3 covers 14 residues. Trimming pared 4 bases from V and 0 bases from J, leaving 9 bases between. This CDR3 reads CASSSDTSNYGYTF. The CDR3 region has the DNA TGTGCCAGCAGCTCGGACACCTCTAACTATGGCTACACCTTC.

A remark on this clonotype: A much larger clone differs by one base, so this may be a read error. The CDR3 region is CSARAGNSYNEQYF. Here the CDR3 DNA reads TGCAGTGCTAGGGCCGGGAACTCCTACAATGAGCAGTACTTC. The rearrangement links TRBV20-1 to TRBJ2-1, with D maybe TRBD2 (5 bases). With the DNA end fitting TRBJ2-7 better, the J assignment may be wrong. Germline-derived CDR1 and CDR2 are DFQATT and SNEGSKA (reference sequence). The CDR3 runs to 14 residues.

This clonotype appeared many times. The chain employs TRBV7-2 and TRBJ1-2; D might be TRBD1 (6 bases). V was shortened by 4 bases and J by 2 bases, with 23 bases between the two germline ends. This CDR3 is built from 18 residues. The germline CDR1 and CDR2 sequences are SGHTA and FQGNSA. The CDR3 DNA sequence: TGTGCCAGCAGCTCCCTTATAGGGGGGACCGGGAGGAACTATGGCTACACCTTC. Translation gives CASSSLIGGTGRNYGYTF.

This clonotype was seen repeatedly, ten times or more. The rearrangement links TRBV12-3 or TRBV12-4 to TRBJ2-1, with a weak D call TRBD1 (5 bases). CDR3 length: 14 residues. The V end was cut by 3 bases, the J end by 6 bases, with 12 bases between. CDR3 nucleotides: TGTGCCAGCAGTTTCGGGCAGGGTTTCAATGAGCAGTTCTTC. It specifies CASSFGQGFNEQFF.

This chain links TRBV6-5 with TRBJ2-7; D tentatively fits TRBD1 or TRBD2 (5 bases each). V lost 6 bases and J 2 bases, leaving 11 bases between the germline ends. Germline values: CDR1 MNHEY, CDR2 SVGAGI. This CDR3 comprises 13 residues. The CDR3 DNA is TGTGCCAGCAGACGACAGAGGGCCTACGAGCAGTACTTC. It specifies CASRRQRAYEQYF.

The J gene is TRBJ2-1, the V gene TRBV4-1; a possible D gene is TRBD2 (5 bases). V shed 4 bases and J shed 13 bases, with 20 bases lying between them. Germline lookup yields CDR1 MGHRA and CDR2 YSYEKL. This CDR3 region has 14 residues. CDR3 coding DNA: TGCGCCAGCAGCCTCAATGTGGAGGCGGAGACCCAGTTCTTC. This encodes CASSLNVEAETQFF.

The CDR3, as DNA: TGTGCCAGCAGCCCCAGACTAGAAGTGTACGAGCAGTACTTC. Translating gives CASSPRLEVYEQYF. The chain links TRBV6-1 to TRBJ2-7, with D perhaps matching TRBD2 (6 bases). V lost 6 bases and J lost 4, with 16 bases in between. Germline V gene lookup returns CDR1 MNHNS and CDR2 SASEGT. The CDR3 spans 14 residues.

This clonotype showed up just once. The chain couples TRBV20-1 to TRBJ1-2; TRBD1 matches 8 bases. In germline, CDR1 is DFQATT, CDR2 SNEGSKA (reference sequence). V gave up 6 bases and J gave up 13 bases; unmatched junction bases: 7. This CDR3 comprises 10 residues. The CDR3 nucleotides are TGCAGTGCGAAGACAGGGGACTGCACCTTC. Protein: CSAKTGDCTF.

J is TRBJ2-7 and V is TRBV11-2, with 11 bases matching TRBD2. CDR3 size: 15 residues. Trimming at V came to 5 bases and at J to 6 bases, leaving 9 bases not matched to a gene. In germline, CDR1 is SGHAT, CDR2 FQNNGV. CDR3 amino acids: CASSHTSGGRLEQYF. CDR3 DNA sequence: TGTGCCAGCAGCCATACTAGCGGGGGCCGCCTCGAGCAGTACTTC.

This clonotype was picked up a small number of times. The chain couples TRBV27 to TRBJ1-1; D is unresolved. Trimming shortened V by 4 bases and J by 7 bases, and 10 bases separated the two germline ends. This CDR3 has 12 amino acids. Germline V lookup: CDR1 MNHEY, CDR2 SMNVEV (reference sequence). The CDR3 region has the DNA TGTGCCAGCAGTTCGGCGGCGGATGAAGCTTTCTTT. Translated: CASSSAADEAFF.

The chain uses TRBV7-3 and TRBJ2-4, with TRBD1 matching over 9 bases. Germline assignment: CDR1 SGHTA and CDR2 FQGTGA. The CDR3 is 17 residues long. Trimming at V came to 4 bases and at J to 0 bases, leaving 7 bases not matched to a gene. The CDR3 here is CASSSGTGTQAKNIQYF. For the CDR3, the DNA is TGTGCCAGCAGCTCCGGGACAGGGACGCAAGCCAAAAACATTCAGTACTTC.